These 25 T cell receptor beta chains were sequenced from one sample in a study of blood T cell repertoires in COVID-19. The table came from immunoSEQ multiplex PCR; TCRdb's copy has only in-frame clones and leaves some out. There are some 150,000 clones in the sample; more than 75% occur only once, and more than 6.5% lies in the top ten. Sample: peripheral blood. Receptors were obtained from a woman aged 45-60 years with active or convalescent COVID-19.

The chain has TRBV25-1 and TRBJ2-1; D is unclear. The CDR3 has 13 residues. Germline CDR1 is MGHDK and CDR2 is SYGVNS. V lost 7 bases to trimming and J lost 7 bases, with 14 bases between them. The DNA of the CDR3 is TGTGCCAGCAACCCAAACGGGTTGAATGAGCAGTTCTTC. Translating it yields CASNPNGLNEQFF.

The chain is built from TRBV6-5 and TRBJ1-2, with 9 bases lining up with TRBD1. V dropped 6 bases and J dropped 6; count of bases not matched to a gene: 5. The CDR3 loop spans 13 amino acids. Germline-derived CDR1 and CDR2 are MNHEY and SVGAGI. DNA for the CDR3: TGTGCCAGCAGAAAACAGGGGGCGAATGGCTACACCTTC. This sequence encodes CASRKQGANGYTF.

This clone was picked up a small number of times. The rearrangement links TRBV14 to TRBJ2-7, with 8 bases identical to TRBD2. CDR1 and CDR2 from the germline V gene are SGHDN and FVKESK. V lost 2 bases to trimming and J lost 0 bases; unmatched junction nucleotides: 6. This CDR3 has 16 amino acids. CDR3 residues: CASSQLTSGSSYEQYF. Here the CDR3 DNA reads TGTGCCAGCAGCCAACTTACTAGCGGCAGCTCCTACGAGCAGTACTTC.

The J gene is TRBJ2-7, the V gene TRBV13; D perhaps matches TRBD2 (6 bases). Trimming left V 5 bases short and J 6 bases short, with 17 bases between. Germline V gene lookup returns CDR1 PRHDT and CDR2 FYEKMQ (reference sequence). The CDR3 is 14 amino acids. The CDR3 DNA follows: TGTGCCAGCAGCCCGGGGGTACTCTCTATCGAGCAGTACTTC. As protein: CASSPGVLSIEQYF.

This rearrangement joins TRBV6-5 to TRBJ1-2; TRBD1 agrees at 9 bases. CDR3 length: 13 amino acids. Germline CDR1 reads MNHEY; CDR2 reads SVGAGI. Losses at the gene ends were 6 bases for V and 8 bases for J; bases not matched to a gene: 7. The CDR3 sequence is CASRPTGGEGYTF. In nucleotides, the CDR3 is TGTGCCAGCAGGCCGACAGGGGGAGAAGGCTACACCTTC.

Remarks on this clone: Mismatch with germline at one junction end may stem from a read error. The V gene is TRBV28, the J gene TRBJ2-7; perhaps TRBD2 as D (6 bases). Per the germline V gene, CDR1 is MDHEN and CDR2 is SYDVKM. There are 15 residues in the CDR3. CDR3 amino acids: CASRLSPGLSYEQYF. The CDR3 DNA reads as TGTGCCAGCAGGTTATCCCCGGGACTTTCCTACGAGCAGTACTTC.

The gene calls are TRBV27 and TRBJ2-6; D is unresolved. CDR3 size: 19 residues. Trimming shortened V by 5 bases and J by 0 bases, and 20 bases separated the two germline ends. The V gene's germline CDR1 is MNHEY and CDR2 SMNVEV (reference sequence). The CDR3 loop reads CASSPLKSPIRSGANVLTF. CDR3 nucleotides: TGTGCCAGCAGTCCGCTAAAGAGCCCGATCCGCTCTGGGGCCAACGTCCTGACTTTC.

V and J are TRBV5-1 and TRBJ2-3, with 9 bases identical to TRBD1. V shed 4 bases, J shed 5 bases, and the junction held 11 bases outside the gene matches. Germline CDR1 SGHRS, CDR2 YFSETQ. This CDR3 comprises 16 residues. The CDR3 bases are TGCGCCAGCAGCGGAACCGGGACAGGGTCAATAGATACGCAGTATTTT. This sequence encodes CASSGTGTGSIDTQYF. The complete variable domain, with remaining parts taken from reference TRBV5-1 and TRBJ2-3, reads KAGVTQTPRYLIKTRGQQVTLSCSPISGHRSVSWYQQTPGQGLQFLFEYFSETQRNKGNFPGRFSGRQFSNSRSEMNVSTLELGDSALYLCASSGTGTGSIDTQYFGPGTRLTVL.

The J gene is TRBJ1-5, the V gene TRBV4-3; D might be TRBD1 (5 bases). V was cut by 0 bases and J by 1 base, with 10 bases left in between. This CDR3 contains 16 residues. Germline lookup yields CDR1 LGHNA and CDR2 YSLEER. For the CDR3, the DNA is TGCGCCAGCAGCCAAGACCGGACACCGAGCAATCAGCCCCAGCATTTT. Protein sequence: CASSQDRTPSNQPQHF.

The chain uses TRBV6-5 and TRBJ1-2; D not resolved. V shed 0 bases and J shed 5 bases, with 13 bases lying between them. Germline loops: CDR1 MNHEY, CDR2 SVGAGI. The CDR3 sequence is 15 residues long. As DNA, the CDR3 is TGTGCCAGCAGTTACTCCGGCGGAGGGAGGTATGGCTACACCTTC. Its protein is CASSYSGGGRYGYTF.

V gene TRBV6-5 combines with J gene TRBJ1-1, with D possibly TRBD1 on 5 matching bases. Trimming took off 1 base at V and 2 bases at J, with 14 bases between the two ends. The CDR3 is 16 residues long. Germline assignment: CDR1 MNHEY and CDR2 SVGAGI. This chain's CDR3 is CASSYFQAGRNTEAFF. DNA of the CDR3: TGTGCCAGCAGTTACTTCCAGGCAGGGCGTAACACTGAAGCTTTCTTT.

J is TRBJ1-5 and V is TRBV27; D unclear. CDR1 and CDR2 from the germline V gene are MNHEY and SMNVEV (reference sequence). The CDR3 spans 15 residues. V lost 8 bases and J lost 0, with 14 bases in between. The CDR3 sequence: CASGPLGNSNQPQHF. CDR3 sequence (DNA): TGTGCCAGCGGACCCCTCGGGAATAGCAATCAGCCCCAGCATTTT.

V gene TRBV4-1 combines with J gene TRBJ1-4; a weak D match, TRBD1 (5 bases). This CDR3 is 16 amino acids long. The germline V gene encodes CDR1 MGHRA and CDR2 YSYEKL. The V end lost 0 bases, the J end lost 15 bases, and 23 bases lay between the germline ends. The CDR3 nucleotides are TGCGCCAGCAGCCAAGATCCCGATTTCGGATCGGGGGTGGTGTTTTTT. This gives the protein CASSQDPDFGSGVVFF.

The chain uses TRBV2 and TRBJ1-5; maybe TRBD1 (6 bases). The CDR3 covers 12 residues. CDR1 SNHLY and CDR2 FYNNEI come from the germline V gene. With 5 bases removed from V and 8 bases from J, the gap between germline ends came to 10 bases. This CDR3 is CASSLHREPQHF. The CDR3 region has the DNA TGTGCCAGCAGTCTCCACAGGGAGCCCCAGCATTTT.

The gene calls are TRBV11-3 and TRBJ2-1; perhaps TRBD2 as D (5 bases). Germline values: CDR1 SGHNT, CDR2 YENEEA. The CDR3 runs 11 residues. The ends were cut back, 6 bases at V and 9 bases at J, with 9 bases in the middle. CDR3 in amino acids: CASSIGSEQFF. CDR3 nucleotides: TGTGCCAGCAGTATAGGGAGTGAGCAGTTCTTC.

Only one count was recorded for this clone. This chain joins TRBV3-1 (or the pseudogene TRBV3-2) and TRBJ2-3; 8 bases agree with TRBD2. The trim removed 1 base at V and 5 bases at J, leaving 11 bases unmatched. Looked up from germline, CDR1 is LGHDT and CDR2 is YNNKEL (reference sequence). The CDR3 is 17 residues long. CDR3 region: CASSQGGTAGAGDTQYF. In nucleotides, the CDR3 is TGTGCCAGCAGCCAAGGGGGAACAGCGGGGGCGGGAGATACGCAGTATTTT.

V usage is TRBV7-9 and J usage is TRBJ1-2; TRBD1 agrees at 8 bases. This CDR3 has 13 residues. V was pared by 5 bases and J by 3 bases, with 2 bases of the junction left unmatched. Germline-derived CDR1 and CDR2 are SEHNR and FQNEAQ (reference sequence). The CDR3 region has the DNA TGTGCCAGCAGCCCGGACAGGGACTATGGCTACACCTTC. Residues: CASSPDRDYGYTF.

This chain joins TRBV7-8 and TRBJ1-2; D unresolved. The CDR3 runs 16 residues. Germline V gene data show CDR1 as SGHVS and CDR2 as FQNEAQ. The germline V and J ends were trimmed by 0 bases and 0 bases, with 11 bases remaining between them. CDR3 amino acids: CASSLAVGGANYGYTF. The CDR3 DNA reads TGTGCCAGCAGCTTAGCAGTGGGAGGAGCTAACTATGGCTACACCTTC. Filled out from reference TRBV7-8 and TRBJ1-2, the complete variable domain reads GAGVSQSPRYKVAKRGQDVALRCDPISGHVSLFWYQQALGQGPEFLTYFQNEAQLDKSGLPSDRFFAERPEGSVSTLKIQRTQQEDSAVYLCASSLAVGGANYGYTFGSGTRLTVV.

The J gene is TRBJ2-2, the V gene TRBV7-9, with D perhaps matching TRBD2 (6 bases). CDR3 size: 15 residues. The V gene's germline CDR1 is SEHNR and CDR2 FQNEAQ (reference sequence). Trimming took 1 base from V and 4 from J, leaving 10 bases between them. The CDR3 reads CASSLGQGLTGELFF. CDR3 sequence (DNA): TGTGCCAGCAGCTTAGGCCAGGGACTCACCGGGGAGCTGTTTTTT.

V is TRBV27 and J is TRBJ1-2; tentative D call: TRBD1 (6 bases). This CDR3 has 16 residues. The V and J ends lost 3 bases and 2 bases respectively, with 16 bases between them. Germline values: CDR1 MNHEY, CDR2 SMNVEV (reference sequence). CDR3 amino acids: CASSFAGARTNYGYTF. The CDR3 bases are TGTGCCAGCAGTTTTGCAGGGGCCCGGACGAACTATGGCTACACCTTC.

The V and J genes are TRBV15 and TRBJ2-1; TRBD2 is a possible D gene (5 bases). V shed 1 base and J shed 7 bases, with 11 bases lying between them. This CDR3 has 14 residues. CDR1 and CDR2 (germline): LNHNV, YYDKDF (reference sequence). In DNA form, the CDR3 reads TGTGCCACCAGCAGAGGGTTACTAGGGAATGAGCAGTTCTTC. Its translation is CATSRGLLGNEQFF.

This chain links TRBV4-1 with TRBJ2-1, with 12 bases aligning to TRBD2. The CDR3 is 15 residues long. J gave up 9 bases and V 3 bases, and 6 bases lay outside the gene matches. Per germline, CDR1 MGHRA and CDR2 YSYEKL. CDR3 in DNA: TGCGCCAGCAGCCAGGCTAGCGGGGGGGCCCCTGAGCAGTTCTTC. It encodes CASSQASGGAPEQFF.

The chain couples TRBV28 to TRBJ2-6, with D possibly matching TRBD1 (5 bases). Looked up from germline, CDR1 is MDHEN and CDR2 is SYDVKM. The CDR3 contains 16 residues. The ends were cut back, 3 bases at V and 0 bases at J, with 9 bases in the middle. CDR3 bases: TGTGCCAGCAGTTTTACAGGCTACTCTGGGGCCAACGTCCTGACTTTC. It encodes CASSFTGYSGANVLTF.

The gene calls are TRBV5-4 and TRBJ2-4; 9 bases are shared with TRBD1. The CDR3 is made up of 14 amino acids. The V gene end was trimmed by 4 bases and the J gene end by 9 bases; junction bases not matched to a gene: 8. The germline gives CDR1 SGHNT, CDR2 YYREEE (reference sequence). The CDR3: CASSGRDRDVIQYF. The CDR3 DNA reads as TGTGCCAGCAGCGGCCGGGACAGGGACGTCATTCAGTACTTC.

The V and J genes are TRBV18 and TRBJ1-5; TRBD1 might be the D (5 bases). Germline V gives CDR1 KGHSH, CDR2 LQKENI. V was shortened by 1 base and J by 6 bases, with 7 bases between the two germline ends. This CDR3 is 13 amino acids long. The CDR3 DNA reads as TGTGCCAGCTCACCACGCCAGGGTCAGCCCCAGCATTTT. Translating it yields CASSPRQGQPQHF.